The rows below give T cell receptor beta chains drawn from one sample of a study of blood T cell repertoires in COVID-19. Clones were sequenced by immunoSEQ multiplex PCR, and TCRdb holds only the in-frame ones, with some missing. The sample lists over 60,000 clones, roughly 76% seen once, with roughly half in the top ten. Sequences were obtained from peripheral blood. These receptors all come from a woman of 80 years or more with acute or convalescent COVID-19. Each CDR3 is given with its conserved first and last residue. D genes are given only for firm matches.

V gene	J gene	D gene	CDR3 protein
TRBV7-3	TRBJ2-1	TRBD2	CASSPERESYNEQFF
TRBV5-1	TRBJ2-7	TRBD2	CASSATSGGSYEQYF
TRBV18	TRBJ1-6	TRBD1	CASSPGTGGRNSPLHF
TRBV6-5	TRBJ1-1	.	CATTRGTYFEAFF
TRBV6-5	TRBJ1-2	.	CASRFRGSNYGYTF
TRBV28	TRBJ1-2	.	CASRILGGNYGYTF
TRBV18	TRBJ2-7	.	CASSLQGRGYEQYF
TRBV29-1	TRBJ2-1	TRBD2	CSVGVAGGNEQFF
TRBV5-1	TRBJ2-2	TRBD1	CASSPQGAYTGELFF
TRBV20-1	TRBJ1-1	.	CSASRGNTEAFF
TRBV3-1/TRBV3-2	TRBJ1-4	.	CASSPQSEKLFF
TRBV30	TRBJ2-5	.	CAWTPGVQETQYF
TRBV6-5	TRBJ2-5	TRBD2	CASSSQAGRQETQYF
TRBV30	TRBJ1-2	.	CAWRPRAGLGYGYTF
TRBV18	TRBJ1-5	.	CASSNGGRNQPQHF
TRBV30	TRBJ2-3	TRBD2	CAGRGTSGTDTQYF
TRBV5-1	TRBJ2-7	TRBD1	CASSTDRGYEQYF
TRBV5-4	TRBJ2-7	TRBD2	CASSLAGVSSGEQYF
TRBV5-6	TRBJ1-4	.	CASSTSTAVNEKLFF
TRBV3-1/TRBV3-2	TRBJ1-1	.	CASSLSRGDTEAFF
TRBV14	TRBJ1-1	.	CASSRGGGTEAFF